The 29 T cell receptor beta chains below come from one sample, sequenced in a study of tumor and adjacent non-tumor tissue in lung cancer. Three rounds of nested PCR, following a modified ARM-PCR protocol, produced the TCRbeta library. MiXCR was run by TCRdb on the multiplex PCR reads, yielding one entry per CDR3 protein. The table has over 100,000 distinct CDR3 sequences, about 61% seen once. The template was RNA from unsorted bulk tissue. More than 3 cm separated this lung sample from the edge of the tumor. The sample consisted of distant non-tumor lung tissue. The origin of the receptors is a man in his 60s with non-small cell lung cancer.

As for this clonotype: One junction end does not reproduce the germline sequence, and a read error may be involved. The DNA for the CDR3 is TGTCCCAGTAGTTACCGCGGGGGCGTATCGGAAGATACGCAGTATTTT. Translating it yields CPSSYRGGVSEDTQYF. The chain links TRBV6-6 to TRBJ2-3; possible D gene TRBD2, 7 bases. The CDR3 covers 16 residues. CDR1 is MNHNY, CDR2 SVGAGI, per germline (reference sequence).

As regards this clonotype: The junction shows a germline mismatch at one end, possibly a read error. The chain links TRBV11-3 to TRBJ1-3; D call uncertain. The CDR3 extends over 14 amino acids. Per germline, CDR1 SGHNT and CDR2 YENEEA. The CDR3 sequence is CASSLRNSGNTTYF. In DNA, the CDR3 is TGTGCCAGCAGCTTACGTAACTCTGGAAACACCACATATTTT.

Turning to this clonotype: This may stem from a read error, because a much larger clone lies one nucleotide away. The CDR3 carries no conserved terminal phenylalanine or tryptophan, so it likely arises from a read error. The chain couples TRBV28 to TRBJ1-3; D remains unclear. The CDR3 covers 14 residues. Germline V gene data show CDR1 as MDHEN and CDR2 as SYDVKM. V lost 6 bases and J lost 0, with 9 bases in between. CDR3 coding DNA: TGTGCCAGCAGACCAGAGGGCTCTGGAAACACCATATATTAT. It translates to CASRPEGSGNTIYY.

In the case of this clonotype: Lacking the conserved final phenylalanine or tryptophan, this CDR3 likely reflects a read error. This chain links TRBV29-1 with TRBJ1-1, with TRBD1 as a possible D gene (5 bases). The CDR3 length is 13 residues. CDR1 is SQVTM, CDR2 ANQGSEA, per germline. As DNA, the CDR3 is TGCATCGTCACAGGAACCATGAACACTGGAGCTTTCATT. Protein product: CIVTGTMNTGAFI.

This clonotype turned up a few times. A much larger clone differs by one base, so this may be a read error. The chain is built from TRBV12-3 or TRBV12-4 and TRBJ1-3, with 8 positions matching TRBD1. The junction had 6 bases not matched to a gene; V was cut back by 5 bases and J by 0 bases. CDR3 length: 16 residues. This chain's CDR3 is CASSRGTGPSGNTIYF. The CDR3 region has the DNA TGTGCCAGCAGTCGAGGGACAGGACCCTCTGGAAACACCATATATTTT.

Comment on this clonotype: One end of the junction is discordant with germline, which a read error may explain. CDR3 residues: CASSRDGNPGTYNEQIF. The CDR3 nucleotides are TGTGCCAGCAGCCGAGATGGGAACCCCGGAACCTACAATGAGCAGATCTTT. V gene TRBV4-2 combines with J gene TRBJ2-1, with unresolved D. This CDR3 spans 17 amino acids. Looked up from germline, CDR1 is LGHNA and CDR2 is YNFKEQ.

With regard to this clonotype: This may arise from a read error, as a much more abundant clone is one base away. The chain combines TRBV13 with TRBJ1-1, with no clear D. The germline V gene encodes CDR1 PRHDT and CDR2 FYEKMQ (reference sequence). CDR3 length equals 14 residues. The CDR3 bases are TGTACCAGCAGCCCCTTACCCTCGGGGTCTGAAGCTTTCTTT. Protein product: CTSSPLPSGSEAFF.

At least ten counts were recorded for this clonotype. In DNA, the CDR3 is TGTGCCAGCAGTTTCCGCGCGGGAGGGCCTGCAGATACGCAGTATTTT. It codes for CASSFRAGGPADTQYF. This chain links TRBV12-3 or TRBV12-4 with TRBJ2-3; 9 bases map to TRBD2. CDR3 length: 16 amino acids. V was pared by 3 bases and J by 4 bases, with 8 bases of the junction left unmatched.

This clonotype has at least ten counts. The V gene is TRBV6-5, the J gene TRBJ2-6; tentatively, D is TRBD2 (6 bases). The V and J ends lost 9 bases and 2 bases respectively, with 14 bases between them. Germline CDR1 reads MNHEY; CDR2 reads SVGAGI. The CDR3 consists of 15 residues. The CDR3 DNA sequence: TGTGCCAGTAAGGGGAGGCAGGCTGGGGCCAACGTCCTGACTTTC. Protein sequence: CASKGRQAGANVLTF.

This clonotype was counted at least ten times. The DNA of the CDR3 is TGTGCCAGCAGATCCACTAAACAGGGGGCGGTATACGAGCAGTACTTC. This encodes CASRSTKQGAVYEQYF. This rearrangement joins TRBV6-5 to TRBJ2-7; 9 bases match TRBD1. The length of the CDR3 is 16 residues. Per the germline V gene, CDR1 is MNHEY and CDR2 is SVGAGI. The junction had 13 bases not matched to a gene; V was cut back by 6 bases and J by 4 bases.

In its sample, this clonotype was seen a few times. This may be a read error: a much more frequent sequence differs by one nucleotide. The V gene is TRBV11-3, the J gene TRBJ2-2; no clear D gene. Germline CDR1 is SGHNT and CDR2 is YENEEA. The CDR3 is 14 amino acids. In DNA, the CDR3 is TGTACCAGCAGCTTGGGCAGTTACACCGGGGAGCTGTTTTTT. Translated: CTSSLGSYTGELFF.

As for this clonotype: This clone may be a read error of a much larger clone one base away. The chain employs TRBV5-5 and TRBJ2-3; tentative D call: TRBD1 (5 bases). CDR1 SGHKS and CDR2 YYEKEE come from the germline V gene (reference sequence). The CDR3 spans 16 residues. V was cut by 2 bases and J by 2 bases, with 15 bases left in between. The CDR3 spells CASSFRGADNTDTQYF. In DNA form, the CDR3 reads TGTGCCAGCAGCTTTAGGGGTGCGGACAACACAGATACGCAGTATTTT.

This clonotype was found a few times. One base away lies a much larger clone, so this may be a sequencing read error. This chain joins TRBV30 and TRBJ2-3; tentative D call: TRBD2 (6 bases). Trimming pared 2 bases from V and 6 bases from J, leaving 12 bases between. The CDR3 has 13 amino acids. Germline V lookup: CDR1 GTSNPN, CDR2 SVGIG (reference sequence). CDR3 DNA sequence: TGTGCCTGGAGTAACGGGAGCCCCGATACGCAGTATTTT. This encodes CAWSNGSPDTQYF.

There are many counts of this clonotype. V gene TRBV6-5 combines with J gene TRBJ1-2; D ambiguous. CDR1 MNHEY and CDR2 SVGAGI come from the germline V gene. The V gene lost 0 bases and the J gene lost 6 bases, with 17 bases spanning the gap. CDR3 length equals 16 residues. The CDR3 loop is CASSYSKRAGAHGYTF. DNA of the CDR3: TGTGCCAGCAGTTACTCGAAGCGGGCAGGTGCTCATGGCTACACCTTC.

In its sample, this clonotype was seen once. This sequence may be a read error, since a much larger clone differs from it by one base. The chain combines TRBV6-5 with TRBJ1-2; D uncertain. Trimming pared 7 bases from V and 4 bases from J, leaving 22 bases between. The CDR3 has 16 amino acids. Germline V gene data show CDR1 as MNHEY and CDR2 as SVGAGI. This chain's CDR3 is CASTPTRTDPRYGYTF. The CDR3, as DNA: TGTGCCAGCACACCTACGCGGACCGACCCACGCTATGGCTACACCTTC.

Points on this clonotype: At one end, the junction sequence differs from germline, possibly due to a read error. The chain links TRBV6-6 to TRBJ2-7, with D possibly being TRBD2 (6 bases). Germline CDR1 is MNHNY and CDR2 is SVGAGI (reference sequence). The CDR3 consists of 18 residues. DNA of the CDR3: TGTGCCAGTAGTTACGGAGGAGCCGGGGTCAGGAGGGAAAACGAGCAGTACTTC. It is translated as CASSYGGAGVRRENEQYF.

The chain recombines TRBV19 with TRBJ2-1, with TRBD2 matching over 13 bases. The germline gives CDR1 LNHDA, CDR2 SQIVND (reference sequence). The CDR3 has 16 amino acids. The V gene end was trimmed by 4 bases and the J gene end by 5 bases; junction bases not matched to a gene: 5. The CDR3 DNA reads TGTGCCAGTAGTAGGGGACTAGCGGGATCGGACAATGAGCAGTTCTTC. Translating it yields CASSRGLAGSDNEQFF.

A note on this clonotype: The CDR3 ends on some other residue instead of the conserved phenylalanine or tryptophan, so this is likely a read error. It is unclear where the CDR3 begins or ends on the DNA, so no DNA is shown, and the CDR3 is as TCRdb lists it. The chain has TRBV5-4 and TRBJ2-5; the table's D call, TRBD2, has no DNA check behind it. Germline values: CDR1 SGHNT, CDR2 YYREEE (reference sequence). The length of the CDR3 is 14 amino acids, counting both ends. CDR3 loop: CASSPSLREETRYL.

J is TRBJ2-4 and V is TRBV29-1; TRBD1 might be the D (7 bases). The CDR3 consists of 13 residues. Per germline, CDR1 SQVTM and CDR2 ANQGSEA. CDR3 in DNA: TGCAGTGCTGATTCGGCCCAGGGGGGAATTCAGTACTTC. Its protein product is CSADSAQGGIQYF.

A note on this clonotype: Mismatch with germline at one junction end may stem from a read error. This sequence joins TRBV4-3 and TRBJ2-2; 7 positions agree with TRBD2. The CDR3 has 16 amino acids. CDR1 is LGHNA and CDR2 is YSLEER in the germline V gene. The CDR3 DNA follows: TGCGCCAGCAACCAAGATGGGGCTAGCGGCACCGGGGAGCTGTTTTTT. Its translation: CASNQDGASGTGELFF.

As to this clonotype: Compared with germline, one end of the junction differs, possibly owing to a read error. The genes are TRBV6-1 and TRBJ2-3; tentatively, D is TRBD2 (7 bases). Germline V gene sequence: CDR1 MNHNS, CDR2 SASEGT. CDR3 size: 15 residues. Here the CDR3 reads CASSEQGGGTDMQYF. The CDR3 DNA reads TGTGCCAGCAGTGAGCAGGGCGGGGGCACAGATATGCAGTATTTT.

The table lists this clonotype with a few counts. Given a much more abundant clone one base away, this may be a read error. V usage is TRBV6-5 and J usage is TRBJ1-2, with 11 positions matching TRBD1. The CDR3 totals 15 residues. Per germline, CDR1 MNHEY and CDR2 SVGAGI. CDR3 loop: CACSPWTGGYYGYTF. The CDR3 bases are TGTGCCTGCAGTCCTTGGACAGGGGGCTACTATGGCTACACCTTC.

Comment on this clonotype: One end of the junction does not line up with germline, which may come from a read error. The V and J genes are TRBV12-3 or TRBV12-4 and TRBJ1-2, with D perhaps matching TRBD1 (6 bases). This CDR3 comprises 13 residues. The CDR3 spells CASSSGASYGYTF. The CDR3 region has the DNA TGCGCCAGCAGTTCGGGGGCCAGCTATGGCTACACCTTC.

This rearrangement joins TRBV11-2 to TRBJ2-2, with unresolved D. Deletions cut 5 bases from V and 2 bases from J, with 12 bases between. Looked up from germline, CDR1 is SGHAT and CDR2 is FQNNGV. CDR3 size: 15 residues. The CDR3 coding sequence is TGTGCCAGCAGCGAGATGCTGGCTAACACCGGGGAGCTGTTTTTT. It translates to CASSEMLANTGELFF.

This clonotype has only a few counts. The rearrangement uses TRBV11-2 and TRBJ1-4; 7 bases map to TRBD1. Germline V gives CDR1 SGHAT, CDR2 FQNNGV. J lost 8 bases, V lost 5 bases, and 2 bases had no gene match. This CDR3 comprises 12 residues. The CDR3 region has the DNA TGTGCCAGCAGCCGGGACAGAGAAAAACTGTTTTTT. Translating it yields CASSRDREKLFF.

Details on this clonotype: A much larger clone sits a single nucleotide away, making a read error possible. The chain carries TRBV28 and TRBJ2-7; 9 positions match TRBD1. Germline CDR1 reads MDHEN; CDR2 reads SYDVKM. V lost 9 bases, J lost 4 bases, and 16 bases stayed unmatched. The CDR3 length is 16 residues. The CDR3: CARSSVGQGILYEQYF. Here the CDR3 DNA reads TGTGCCAGGAGCTCAGTTGGACAGGGGATTTTATACGAGCAGTACTTC. Using reference TRBV28 and TRBJ2-7 for the parts outside the CDR3, the full variable domain is DVKVTQSSRYLVKRTGEKVFLECVQDMDHENMFWYRQDPGLGLRLIYFSYDVKMKEKGDIPEGYSVSREKKERFSLILESASTNQTSMYLCARSSVGQGILYEQYFGPGTRLTVT.

This clonotype showed up many times. Since no conserved phenylalanine or tryptophan closes the CDR3, a read error is the likely cause. The J gene is TRBJ1-4, the V gene TRBV4-1; perhaps TRBD1 as D (5 bases). Germline CDR1 is MGHRA and CDR2 is YSYEKL. The length of the CDR3 is 15 residues. V was pared by 1 base and J by 7 bases, with 13 bases between. The CDR3 region is CASSQALQGGEKLFS. CDR3 coding DNA: TGCGCCAGCAGCCAAGCGCTTCAGGGAGGTGAAAAACTGTTTTCT.

This clonotype was counted at least ten times. The V call is TRBV12-3 or TRBV12-4, the J call TRBJ2-7; D gene unclear. The CDR3 runs to 13 residues. Trimming removed 10 bases from V and 2 bases from J, with 15 bases in between. The CDR3 DNA follows: TGTGCCACCGCCGGCAGCTCAGCCTACGAGCAGTACTTC. Translation: CATAGSSAYEQYF.

The chain employs TRBV29-1 and TRBJ1-1; D not certain. Germline assignment: CDR1 SQVTM and CDR2 ANQGSEA. There are 15 residues in the CDR3. DNA for the CDR3: TGCAATTTCTCCCAGGACGGCCACCCGAACACTGAAGCTTTCTTT. Translating gives CNFSQDGHPNTEAFF. Based on the CDR3 plus reference TRBV29-1 and TRBJ1-1, the full variable domain is SAVISQKPSRDICQRGTSLTIQCQVDSQVTMMFWYRQQPGQSLTLIATANQGSEATYESGFVIDKFPISRPNLTFSTLTVSNMSPEDSSIYLCNFSQDGHPNTEAFFGQGTRLTVV.